The clone carrying this T cell receptor (beta chain) was seen once. V was pared by 0 bases and J by 5 bases, with 7 bases between. This CDR3 has 13 amino acids. The V gene's germline CDR1 is SEHNR and CDR2 FQNEAQ (reference sequence). This entry is derived from a study of blood T cell repertoires in COVID-19. About the study: Material from acute and convalescent COVID-19 was sourced from the United States, Italy and Spain.

In the study's own analysis: How many nucleated cells were present was estimated from reference gene primer amplification. The repertoire was sequenced with immunoSEQ multiplex PCR; TCRdb's copy has only in-frame clones and lacks some. The V and J calls and clone size were taken over from that table, and D and trimming were inferred from the DNA. The profile shows around 61,000 clones, about nine tenths of them singletons. The TCR was taken from a man in his 60s with acute or convalescent COVID-19. V usage is TRBV7-9 and J usage is TRBJ1-1, with a possible D match to TRBD1 (6 bases). The specimen was peripheral blood. The CDR3 protein is CASSLATGTEAFF. CDR3 nucleotide sequence: TGTGCCAGCAGCTTAGCGACAGGAACTGAAGCTTTCTTT.